The rows below give T cell receptor beta chains drawn from one sample of a study of T cell repertoires and HLA-DP antigens. Sequenced by immunoSEQ multiplex PCR; TCRdb stores in-frame clones only, minus some. The sample holds 85,000 to 90,000 clones, 86% seen once. Their target antigens are unknown. Sequenced sample: CD4+ T cells from PBMCs. The receptors originated from a man in his forties or fifties in good health and CMV-seronegative. CDR3s include the opening cysteine and the closing phenylalanine or tryptophan. D genes are given only for firm matches. Only part of the rows carry a size: once, few, many, or a class if the clone is expanded.

TRBV7-3	-	TRBJ2-1	-	CASSHRGRNNEQFF	TGTGCCAGCAGTCACCGTGGGCGGAACAATGAGCAGTTCTTC
TRBV30	-	TRBJ2-7	-	CAVRKTNYEQYF	TGTGCCGTACGTAAGACGAACTACGAGCAGTACTTC
TRBV29-1	-	TRBJ2-5	-	CSVERGTQETQYF	TGCAGCGTTGAAAGAGGGACCCAAGAGACCCAGTACTTC
TRBV15	-	TRBJ1-1	-	CATKKEYSGDTEAFF	TGTGCCACCAAGAAGGAATACTCTGGGGACACTGAAGCTTTCTTT
TRBV27	-	TRBJ2-7	-	CASLGGIGNEQYF	TGTGCCAGCCTCGGCGGGATTGGTAACGAGCAGTACTTC
TRBV4-3	TRBD1	TRBJ1-1	-	CASSQRTGGTEAFF	TGCGCCAGCAGCCAACGGACAGGGGGCACTGAAGCTTTCTTT
TRBV19	-	TRBJ1-3	-	CATAAGNTIYF	TGTGCCACCGCGGCGGGAAACACCATATATTTT
TRBV27	TRBD1	TRBJ1-2	-	CASSIQQGLGGYTF	TGTGCCAGCAGTATACAACAGGGGTTGGGGGGCTACACCTTC
TRBV7-2	-	TRBJ2-3	-	CASSFGKTDTQYF	TGTGCCAGCAGCTTTGGTAAGACAGATACGCAGTATTTT
TRBV6-5	-	TRBJ1-1	-	CASSRLGEAFF	TGTGCCAGCAGCCGTCTTGGTGAAGCTTTCTTT
TRBV29-1	TRBD2	TRBJ2-3	-	CSVISGGSTDTQYF	TGCAGCGTTATTAGCGGGGGAAGCACAGATACGCAGTATTTT
TRBV6-1	-	TRBJ1-5	-	CASSAAGYQPQHF	TGTGCCAGCAGTGCGGCAGGGTATCAGCCCCAGCATTTT
TRBV5-1	TRBD2	TRBJ2-3	-	CASSSLAGEGTDTQYF	TGCGCCAGCAGCTCACTAGCGGGAGAGGGCACAGATACGCAGTATTTT
TRBV27	TRBD2	TRBJ2-1	once	CASMGGWGSSYNEQFF	TGTGCCAGCATGGGGGGGTGGGGGAGCTCCTACAATGAGCAGTTCTTC
TRBV2	-	TRBJ1-4	-	CASSPRRTFSNEKLFF	TGTGCCAGCAGCCCAAGAAGGACCTTCTCTAATGAAAAACTGTTTTTT
TRBV7-2	-	TRBJ1-2	-	CASSPASLIANYGYTF	TGTGCCAGCAGCCCGGCGTCTCTGATTGCTAACTATGGCTACACCTTC
TRBV11-1	-	TRBJ1-1	-	CASSLTSGSNTEAFF	TGTGCCAGCAGCTTAACTTCAGGGTCGAACACTGAAGCTTTCTTT
TRBV10-3	-	TRBJ1-2	-	CVISGGMRLQNYGYTF	TGTGTCATCAGCGGGGGGATGAGGCTCCAAAACTATGGCTACACCTTC
TRBV30	-	TRBJ2-5	-	CAWTPGPETQYF	TGTGCCTGGACACCAGGACCTGAGACCCAGTACTTC
TRBV25-1	TRBD2	TRBJ2-3	once	CASSESPSGGTDTQYF	TGTGCCAGCAGTGAATCCCCTAGCGGAGGCACAGATACGCAGTATTTT
TRBV5-4	-	TRBJ2-1	-	CASAPVLRPYFDEQFF	TGTGCCAGCGCACCAGTCCTGAGACCGTATTTTGATGAGCAGTTCTTC
TRBV28	TRBD1	TRBJ2-7	few	CASRTDRGYEQYF	TGTGCCAGCCGGACGGACAGGGGGTACGAGCAGTACTTC
TRBV6-1	TRBD1	TRBJ1-4	few	CASSLTGGAYEKLFF	TGTGCCAGCAGTCTGACAGGGGGCGCTTATGAAAAACTGTTTTTT
TRBV25-1	TRBD1	TRBJ2-2	-	CAATPGQGATGELFF	TGTGCCGCCACTCCGGGACAGGGGGCCACCGGGGAGCTGTTTTTT
TRBV7-2	-	TRBJ2-7	-	CASSPFRGYEQYF	TGTGCCAGCAGCCCGTTCCGGGGGTACGAGCAGTACTTC
TRBV28	-	TRBJ2-4	-	CASSRQGTKNIQYF	TGTGCCAGCAGTCGCCAGGGGACCAAAAACATTCAGTACTTC
TRBV7-2	-	TRBJ1-5	-	CASSFASDQPQHF	TGTGCCAGCAGCTTCGCATCGGATCAGCCCCAGCATTTT
TRBV4-1	TRBD2	TRBJ2-1	-	CASSQGPGTSGRIQKNEQFF	TGCGCCAGCAGCCAAGGTCCGGGAACTAGCGGACGTATCCAAAAGAATGAGCAGTTCTTC
TRBV4-1	-	TRBJ2-5	-	CASSRVSRGETQYF	TGCGCCAGCAGCCGAGTTTCCAGGGGAGAGACCCAGTACTTC
TRBV6-5	TRBD1	TRBJ2-5	-	CASSRRTGGGETQYF	TGTGCCAGCAGCAGACGGACAGGGGGAGGAGAGACCCAGTACTTC
TRBV7-8	-	TRBJ1-1	-	CASSGRDGRDTEAFF	TGTGCCAGCAGCGGTAGGGACGGACGGGACACTGAAGCTTTCTTT
TRBV9	-	TRBJ2-3	-	CASSGGTGDTQYF	TGTGCCAGCAGCGGGGGGACTGGTGATACGCAGTATTTT
TRBV7-9	TRBD1	TRBJ2-3	once	CASSLLTGGDADTQYF	TGTGCCAGCAGCTTACTGACAGGGGGAGATGCAGATACGCAGTATTTT
TRBV5-1	-	TRBJ2-7	-	CASSSRDGSSYEQYF	TGCGCCAGCAGCTCCCGGGACGGGTCCTCCTACGAGCAGTACTTC
TRBV2	-	TRBJ2-7	few	CASSGTPGEQYF	TGTGCCAGCAGTGGGACACCGGGGGAGCAGTACTTC
TRBV5-1	-	TRBJ2-6	-	CASSLTGIGANVLTF	TGCGCCAGCAGCTTGACCGGGATCGGGGCCAACGTCCTGACTTTC
TRBV12-5	TRBD1	TRBJ2-2	-	CASGRQTGVNTGELFF	TGTGCTAGTGGTCGGCAGACAGGGGTTAACACCGGGGAGCTGTTTTTT
TRBV6-4	-	TRBJ2-2	-	CASSSSETNTGELFF	TGTGCCAGCAGTTCTAGCGAAACGAACACCGGGGAGCTGTTTTTT